These T cell receptor beta chains were read from a single sample in a study of blood T cell repertoires in COVID-19. Sequencing was performed with immunoSEQ multiplex PCR; in TCRdb, only in-frame clones are kept and a portion is missing. Of about 440,000 clones listed, approximately 90% are singletons. Sequenced input: peripheral blood. The receptors originated from a woman between 45 and 65 years old with COVID-19, enrolled during active disease. Each CDR3 is given with its conserved first and last residue. D genes are given only for firm matches. Part of the rows lack a size; the others show once, few, many or a class for expanded clones.

J gene	V gene	clone size	D gene	CDR3 DNA	CDR3 protein
TRBJ2-3	TRBV24-1	-	-	TGTGCCACCAGTGAGCCGGGGGGCGGCACAGATACGCAGTATTTT	CATSEPGGGTDTQYF
TRBJ1-5	TRBV24-1	-	-	TGTGCCACCAGTTCGGGAGGAGGCAATCAGCCCCAGCATTTT	CATSSGGGNQPQHF
TRBJ1-2	TRBV6-6	once	-	TGTGCCAGCAGTCCCGAGGGTGGATATGGCTACACCTTC	CASSPEGGYGYTF
TRBJ2-3	TRBV5-1	-	TRBD2	TGCGCCAGCAGTTCCGGGACTAACCCATTAGATACGCAGTATTTT	CASSSGTNPLDTQYF
TRBJ1-3	TRBV5-4	few	TRBD1	TGTGCCAGCAGTTCCGGGACAGGGGGACGAAACACCATATATTTT	CASSSGTGGRNTIYF
TRBJ1-6	TRBV4-1	-	TRBD1	TGCGCCAGCAGCCAACCAGACAGGGATTCACCCCTCCACTTT	CASSQPDRDSPLHF
TRBJ2-1	TRBV3-1/TRBV3-2	-	TRBD1	TGTGCCAGCAGCCAAGTCCAGGACAGGTTAAATGAGCAGTTCTTC	CASSQVQDRLNEQFF
TRBJ2-2	TRBV28	-	-	TGTGCCAGCAGTTTCCCCCTCAGGAACACCGGGGAGCTGTTTTTT	CASSFPLRNTGELFF
TRBJ2-1	TRBV7-2	-	TRBD2	TGTGCCAGCAGAGATAGCGGGGTCTACAATGAGCAGTTCTTC	CASRDSGVYNEQFF
TRBJ2-5	TRBV6-5	-	TRBD2	TGTGCCAGCAGCGCCCAAGCGGGGGACGAGACCCAGTACTTC	CASSAQAGDETQYF
TRBJ2-2	TRBV24-1	-	TRBD2	TGTGCCACCCGACCCGGGACTAGCGGGCCGACCGGGGAGCTGTTTTTT	CATRPGTSGPTGELFF
TRBJ1-2	TRBV2	-	-	TGTGCCAGCAGTCCTAACAGGGTTGGGGAAGGTGGGAGCTACACCTTC	CASSPNRVGEGGSYTF
TRBJ1-1	TRBV6-5	once	TRBD1	TGTGCCAGCACAGACAGGGTCTGGACTGAAGCTTTCTTT	CASTDRVWTEAFF
TRBJ2-7	TRBV18	-	TRBD2	TGTGCCAGCTCACCCAGAGGGGCTAGCGGGGGCCCCTACGAGCAGTACTTC	CASSPRGASGGPYEQYF
TRBJ2-7	TRBV6-5	-	TRBD1	TGTGCCAGCAAGCAGGGGGTCGGTTACGAGCAGTACTTC	CASKQGVGYEQYF
TRBJ2-1	TRBV7-2	-	TRBD2	TGTGCCAGCAGCTCCGGGACTAGCGGGCCCGCCTCCTACAATGAGCAGTTCTTC	CASSSGTSGPASYNEQFF
TRBJ1-1	TRBV4-1	-	-	TGCGCCAGCAGCCAAGAAAGGACACGCACTGAAGCTTTCTTT	CASSQERTRTEAFF
TRBJ1-1	TRBV6-5	few	-	TGTGCCACCCTCGACGGGTCGAACACTGAAGCTTTCTTT	CATLDGSNTEAFF
TRBJ2-7	TRBV27	once	-	TGTGCCAGCATAACTGGGCTTGTCAACGAGCAGTACTTC	CASITGLVNEQYF
TRBJ2-6	TRBV5-1	-	-	TGCGCCAGCAGCCCTCAGATGACAGGACCTTACTCTGGGGCCAACGTCCTGACTTTC	CASSPQMTGPYSGANVLTF
TRBJ1-1	TRBV9	-	-	TGTGCCAGCAGCCCGGGAGCTCAAGAAGCTTTCTTT	CASSPGAQEAFF
TRBJ2-3	TRBV5-4	-	TRBD1	TGTGCCAGCAGTCGGGACAGGGGGACAGATACGCAGTATTTT	CASSRDRGTDTQYF
TRBJ2-4	TRBV28	-	TRBD1	TGTGCCAGCAGCCCAGGGGGAGCCAAAAACATTCAGTACTTC	CASSPGGAKNIQYF
TRBJ2-3	TRBV7-2	-	-	TGTGCCAGCAGCGCCGGGAGAGGTCCTTGGGATACGCAGTATTTT	CASSAGRGPWDTQYF
TRBJ1-1	TRBV18	once	TRBD1	TGTGCCAGCTCGCGCATCAATAGCCCCGGGACAGCCAACACTGAAGCTTTCTTT	CASSRINSPGTANTEAFF
TRBJ1-4	TRBV6-5	once	-	TGTGCCAGCACCCCACACAGGGTAACGAATGAAAAACTGTTTTTT	CASTPHRVTNEKLFF
TRBJ1-2	TRBV7-9	-	-	TGTGCCAGCAGCCTGCGCGGGGTTTCTAACTATGGCTACACCTTC	CASSLRGVSNYGYTF
TRBJ1-1	TRBV6-5	once	TRBD1	TGTGCCACACCCCGACAGGGGAACACTGAAGCTTTCTTT	CATPRQGNTEAFF